Below, one T cell receptor (beta chain) is given with its context. What it binds is unknown. Some clones are missing from TCRdb's copy, which holds only in-frame ones; the method was immunoSEQ multiplex PCR. The data contain around 16,000 clones, less than 90% of them singletons. These data are taken from a study of immune evolution from preneoplasia to lung adenocarcinoma. Whole-study results and caveats: Clonality was highest in normal lung, lower in later-stage lesions apparently.

CDR1 is SQVTM, CDR2 ANQGSEA, per germline. This CDR3 spans 12 amino acids. V lost 3 bases and J lost 1, with 5 bases in between. This sequence was found in a person aged 65 to 79 with invasive lung adenocarcinoma. The sample consisted of FFPE invasive lung adenocarcinoma tissue. The V gene is TRBV29-1, the J gene TRBJ2-3; D gene unclear. The CDR3 sequence is CSVELGTDTQYF. In nucleotides, the CDR3 is TGCAGCGTTGAGCTGGGCACAGATACGCAGTATTTT.